This TCR beta chain was obtained from a study of OX40 agonist ivuxolimab in advanced cancers. At the level of the whole study: Ivuxolimab was an agonistic, fully human IgG2 monoclonal antibody directed against OX40 (CD134), a costimulatory receptor. In the dose-escalation cohort, 65% to 85% of patients were male, and the mean age was 60 years with a range of roughly 23 to 79. Intravenous ivuxolimab was administered to patients every 2 weeks at six dose levels: 0.01, 0.1, 0.3, 1.5, 3 and 10 mg/kg. Three dose-escalation patients achieved partial responses, one with hepatocellular carcinoma and two with cutaneous melanoma. The monotherapy dose-escalation portion (N of about 50 patients) of the phase I ivuxolimab trial is reported in the paper. Patients were allowed to have had prior anti-PD-1, anti-PD-L1 or anti-CTLA-4 therapy, and approximately 40% of the dose-escalation patients had been treated with checkpoint inhibitors. The point of sequencing TCRbeta in the periphery was to test whether ivuxolimab changed TCR sequence diversity and drove clonal T-cell expansion. Among the 52 dose-escalation patients, about 20 had hepatocellular carcinoma, approximately 15 melanoma, 9 renal cell carcinoma and 9 head and neck cancer. Results and caveats for the whole study, not just this receptor: Low levels of normalized T-cell clonal expansion were also seen in some patients who did not respond. At doses from 0.1 to 3.0 mg/kg, clonal expansion was seen in both CD4+ and CD8+ blood T cells between baseline and week 6. After ivuxolimab, expanded clones were on average more numerous among CD8+ T cells than among CD4+ T cells. Antigen specificity was not determined for the clonally expanded peripheral T cells. Partial responders in the 0.1-3.0 mg/kg groups had among the lowest normalized peripheral clonal expansion, especially among CD8+ T cells.

Patients with a history of autoimmune disease or receiving systemic immunosuppression were excluded from the trial. Peripheral blood for TCR sequencing was drawn from every dose cohort at baseline, at cycle 4 day 1 and at cycle 7 day 1. Samples came from an open-label, multicenter, first-in-human phase I dose-escalation trial of ivuxolimab. Adults with locally advanced or metastatic head and neck squamous cell, hepatocellular, melanoma or renal cell carcinoma were enrolled in the trial. Before TCR sequencing, CD4+ T cells and CD8+ T cells were sorted from peripheral blood as separate populations. This clone was picked up one time. Its binding antigen is unknown. Per-base qualities were not stored, and no clone one base away is much larger. Genomic DNA was extracted from sorted cells for sequencing of the TCRbeta CDR3 region. The immunoSEQ Assay was used for sequencing of TCRbeta CDR3 regions. This immuneACCESS table, as held by TCRdb, lists in-frame sequences with V and J called but not all clones. Of the missing ones, under half trace to an unresolved V gene in checked studies; the others have no known cause. This sample lists around 28,000 clones; roughly 87% were detected once. Together, the top ten hold 15% of the sample.

Clipping removes 0 bases from V and 10 bases from J, with 11 as the unmatched junction base count. Via the germline V gene, CDR1 is SGDLS and CDR2 YYNGEE. The CDR3 runs 16 residues from the cysteine to the phenylalanine. CDR3 DNA is the only sequence kept; it has 48 bases, read in frame from the first base. The material was CD4+ or CD8+ T cells sorted from blood, obtained in a trial of the OX40 agonist ivuxolimab. Here the chain combines TRBV9 and TRBJ2-1, with 9 bases in between that match TRBD1. This receptor was taken from an adult with an advanced solid tumor such as melanoma, head and neck, liver or kidney cancer. The CDR3 loop reads CASSVEGWTGVSEQFF. The nucleotide sequence is given as TGTGCCAGCAGCGTAGAAGGGTGGACAGGGGTCTCGGAGCAGTTCTTC.